Listed below are T cell receptor beta chains from one sample, sequenced in a study of shared clonotypes between healthy human individuals. Produced via immunoSEQ multiplex PCR; TCRdb's table is partial and in-frame only. The sample contains about 1,500,000 clones, around 95% of which appear only once. The sample was naive CD4+ T cells sorted from blood. The source is a young man in good health. CDR3s include the opening cysteine and the closing phenylalanine or tryptophan. A D gene is named only where the DNA matches it firmly. A row's size may be missing; if present it is once, few, many or a size class.

d_call,clone_size,j_call,v_call,cdr3_nt,cdr3_aa
TRBD1,NA,TRBJ2-4,TRBV15,TGTGCCACCAGCAGAGCAACAACAGGGGATGCGGCCAAAAACATTCAGTACTTC,CATSRATTGDAAKNIQYF
TRBD1,NA,TRBJ2-7,TRBV2,TGTGCCAGCAGGGGGGACAGAACCTACGAGCAGTACTTC,CASRGDRTYEQYF
NA,once,TRBJ2-1,TRBV5-1,TGCGCCAGCAGCTTGGAGCTATTCACCTACAATGAGCAGTTCTTC,CASSLELFTYNEQFF
TRBD2,NA,TRBJ2-4,TRBV29-1,TGCAGCGTTGCCATGGCGGGGGGGAAAAACATTCAGTACTTC,CSVAMAGGKNIQYF
NA,NA,TRBJ1-2,TRBV2,TGTGCCAGCAGTGGAGACAGGCCAAACTATGGCTACACCTTC,CASSGDRPNYGYTF
TRBD1,NA,TRBJ1-3,TRBV6-5,TGTGCCAGCAGCCCTGGACAGGGTGGAAACACCATATATTTT,CASSPGQGGNTIYF
TRBD1,NA,TRBJ2-7,TRBV5-1,TGCGCCAGCAGCTTGGTGGACAGGGTAGACGAGCAGTACTTC,CASSLVDRVDEQYF
TRBD2,NA,TRBJ2-7,TRBV7-8,TGTGCCAGCTCATATATAGCGGGAGGGCCTTACGAGCAGTACTTC,CASSYIAGGPYEQYF
TRBD2,NA,TRBJ2-1,TRBV7-7,TGTGCTAGCAGCTTGGCCCCTAGCGGATTGGACAATGAGCAGTTCTTC,CASSLAPSGLDNEQFF
NA,NA,TRBJ1-2,TRBV29-1,TGCAGCGTTGTGGAGAACTATGGCTACACCTTC,CSVVENYGYTF
NA,few,TRBJ2-2,TRBV25-1,TGTGCCAGCAGTGAATCAGGACAGATTAACACCGGGGAGCTGTTTTTT,CASSESGQINTGELFF
TRBD2,NA,TRBJ2-1,TRBV18,TGTGCCAGCTCACCCCCGGGCTCGAGGCGGGAGTTAGGGAATGAGCAGTTCTTC,CASSPPGSRRELGNEQFF
NA,NA,TRBJ2-2,TRBV7-3,TGTGCCAGCAGCTATGATAGGGTTTATCCCGGGGAGCTGTTTTTT,CASSYDRVYPGELFF
NA,NA,TRBJ1-1,TRBV29-1,TGCAGCGGAGTGAACACTGAAGCTTTCTTT,CSGVNTEAFF
TRBD1,NA,TRBJ1-1,TRBV5-6,TGTGCCAGCAGCTTGGACAGGGGCACTGAAGCTTTCTTT,CASSLDRGTEAFF
NA,NA,TRBJ2-3,TRBV27,TGTGCCAGCAGGAAACTAGCAGATACGCAGTATTTT,CASRKLADTQYF
TRBD1,NA,TRBJ2-1,TRBV5-6,TGTGCCAGCAGCTTTATCGCCGGGACAGGGTACAATGAGCAGTTCTTC,CASSFIAGTGYNEQFF
NA,NA,TRBJ2-7,TRBV7-8,TGTGCCAGCAGCTTAATGAGTGCTCTTCTGGGGGACTACGAGCAGTACTTC,CASSLMSALLGDYEQYF
NA,NA,TRBJ2-2,TRBV10-1,TGCGCCAGCAGTGAGTCCGGGAAGGAGCTGTTTTTT,CASSESGKELFF
TRBD1,NA,TRBJ2-7,TRBV11-2,TGTGCCAGCAGCTTAGCCGGACAGGCGATGAAGCAGTACTTC,CASSLAGQAMKQYF
NA,NA,TRBJ1-2,TRBV9,TGTGCCAGCAGCGTAGACGGTGGAGGGTGGGCTGGCTACACCTTC,CASSVDGGGWAGYTF
TRBD1,NA,TRBJ2-6,TRBV5-5,TGTGCCAGCAGCTTGGCGCACAGGGGGACTGGGGCCAACGTCCTGACTTTC,CASSLAHRGTGANVLTF
NA,NA,TRBJ1-1,TRBV5-6,TGTGCCAGCAGCACCAGACAGTTAGAGGAGGGCACTGAAGCTTTCTTT,CASSTRQLEEGTEAFF
TRBD2,NA,TRBJ2-5,TRBV5-4,TGTGCCAGCAGGCTAGCGGGAGGTCATTATGAGACCCAGTACTTC,CASRLAGGHYETQYF
NA,NA,TRBJ1-2,TRBV6-1,TGTGCCAGCAGTGAAGCACGGGAGGATGGCTACACCTTC,CASSEAREDGYTF